This TCR beta chain derives from a study of blood T cells in healthy people across ages. The CDR3 contains 16 residues. V dropped 5 bases and J dropped 5 bases, with 19 bases sitting between them. Germline values: CDR1 ENHRY, CDR2 SYGVKD. Together with a sample-barcoded 5' primer, a J-beta primer mix was included in a second PCR lasting roughly 6 to 12 cycles. Every individual sample yielded 2.5 million or more paired-end reads (each containing CDR3). In TCRdb, the 5' RACE reads were re-called with MiXCR into one record per CDR3 protein. The table shows 1,300,000 or so distinct CDR3 sequences, with approximately 60% occurring only once. Study conclusions and caveats: Unknown donor CMV status possibly confounded expanded clonotype changes.

Note on this clonotype: Its antigen is still unknown.

The sequence was obtained from a man younger than 35 in good health. The rearrangement links TRBV10-3 to TRBJ2-1; a weak D match, TRBD1 (5 bases). The sample was blood. CDR3 nucleotides: TGTGCCATCAGTTTGACAGACCTTCTTTTAAACAATGAGCAGTTCTTC. It encodes CAISLTDLLLNNEQFF.